This T cell receptor (beta chain) emerged from a study of beta chain features in type 1 diabetes. The CDR3 length is 16 residues. Germline V CDR1 and CDR2: MNHEY, SMNVEV (reference sequence). V lost 1 base and J lost 4, with 14 bases in between. Sorting that relied on CD45RO/CCR7/CD25/CD127/CD95/CD27 yielded CD4+ naive, central memory, regulatory and stem cell-like memory cells. Study-wide results and limits: Shortening of TCRB CDR3s, moderate but significant, appeared in all four CD4+ subsets of Type 1 diabetes patients. Lower insertion and higher deletion counts appeared at VDJ junctions in type 1 diabetes patients.

The sequenced template was cDNA made from the entire isolated RNA. The read count averaged roughly 4 million across naive, central memory and regulatory T cell samples. Clones were sequenced by immunoSEQ multiplex PCR, and TCRdb holds only the in-frame ones, with some missing. The data hold 450,000 to 600,000 clones, with about 32% observed a single time. The sample holds a few counts of this clone. Its antigen is not identified. The origin of this receptor is a man between 18 and 35 years old in good health. V is TRBV27 and J is TRBJ2-1; a possible D gene is TRBD2 (5 bases). What was sequenced was naive CD4+ T cells from blood. CDR3 residues: CASSLWRLSGYNEQFF. CDR3 nucleotide sequence: TGTGCCAGCAGTTTATGGAGACTATCTGGTTACAATGAGCAGTTCTTC.